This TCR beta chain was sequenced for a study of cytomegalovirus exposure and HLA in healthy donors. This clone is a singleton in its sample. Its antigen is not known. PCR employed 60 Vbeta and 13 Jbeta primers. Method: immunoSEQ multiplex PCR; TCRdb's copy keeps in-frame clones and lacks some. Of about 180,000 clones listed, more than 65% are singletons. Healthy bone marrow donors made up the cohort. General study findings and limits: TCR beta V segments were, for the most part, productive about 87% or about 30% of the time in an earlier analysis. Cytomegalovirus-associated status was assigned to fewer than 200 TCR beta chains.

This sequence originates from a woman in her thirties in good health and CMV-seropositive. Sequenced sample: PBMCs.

The CDR3 DNA sequence: TGCGCCAGCAGCTTGGGTGGACTAGCGGGGAGCTACGAGCAGTACTTC. It codes for CASSLGGLAGSYEQYF. The chain employs TRBV5-1 and TRBJ2-7; 12 nucleotides align to TRBD2. Germline values: CDR1 SGHRS, CDR2 YFSETQ. J lost 3 bases, V lost 0 bases, and 4 bases had no gene match. The CDR3 sequence is 16 residues long.